This T cell receptor beta chain originates from a study of shared clonotypes between healthy human individuals. In regard to this clone: The antigen remains unidentified.

Germline V gives CDR1 MNHEY, CDR2 SVGAGI. This CDR3 comprises 14 residues. V was clipped by 1 base and J by 2 bases, with 9 bases between them. The naive CD8 subset, CD45RO-negative cells positively selected for CCR7, excluded terminally differentiated effector memory CD45RA+ cells. Healthy and HIV-negative, the adult donors had no recent acute infections or vaccinations. Among the donors, all were Caucasian adults who lived in Nashville, Tennessee. Findings and limits, study-wide: The sole specimen, blood, was sampled, and tissue repertoires likely differ.

Running of the assay took place at deep level. Only in-frame clones appear in the TCRdb table, and some are missing; sequencing was by immunoSEQ multiplex PCR. The sample includes about 2 million clones, approximately 95% seen only once; the top ten take 1.2%. The specimen sequenced was naive CD8+ T cells sorted from blood. This rearrangement joins TRBV6-5 to TRBJ2-7, with D possibly matching TRBD1 (6 bases). The clonotype originates from a man younger than 35 in good health. The CDR3 protein is CASSYYQGTYEQYF. CDR3 DNA sequence: TGTGCCAGCAGTTACTATCAGGGGACCTACGAGCAGTACTTC.